This T cell receptor (beta chain) came from a study of blood T cell repertoires in COVID-19. Study-level information: Specimens from acute and convalescent COVID-19 originated in the United States, Italy and Spain. The analysed material was cDNA or gDNA that came from T cells, B-cell-depleted T cells, or PBMCs.

Trimming cost V 3 bases and J 1 base, with 6 bases left between them. The CDR3 has 13 amino acids. Germline V CDR1 and CDR2: KGHSH, LQKENI. As handled by the study authors: Counts of nucleated cells, estimated from reference gene primer amplification, were obtained. Only in-frame clones appear in the TCRdb table, and some are missing; sequencing was by immunoSEQ multiplex PCR. That table supplies the V and J calls and clone size; D and trimming were determined from the DNA. The sample consists of around 58,000 clones, 91% of them appearing once. The material sequenced was peripheral blood. This TCR was recovered from a woman aged 55-70 years with active or convalescent COVID-19. This rearrangement joins TRBV18 to TRBJ1-1; no reliable D call. The CDR3 is CASSPAQNTEAFF. Here the CDR3 DNA reads TGTGCCAGCTCACCGGCCCAGAACACTGAAGCTTTCTTT.